Below, 6 T cell receptor beta chains from the same sample are listed, as sequenced in a study of T cells in tuberculosis. Measured with immunoSEQ multiplex PCR; TCRdb has only the in-frame clones, and not every one. The sample consists of tens of thousands of clones, 75% to 90% of them appearing once. The sequenced sample consisted of PBMCs. Source of these receptors: a donor aged 10-29 years with latent tuberculosis or without tuberculosis infection.

This rearrangement joins TRBV4-1 to TRBJ1-1, with a weak D call TRBD1 (5 bases). Trimming cost V 0 bases and J 3 bases, with 14 bases left between them. This CDR3 has 16 amino acids. Per the germline V gene, CDR1 is MGHRA and CDR2 is YSYEKL. The CDR3 sequence is CASSQDLGTGDTEAFF. The CDR3 DNA follows: TGCGCCAGCAGCCAAGATCTTGGGACGGGGGACACTGAAGCTTTCTTT.

CDR3 region: CASQQGTGANVLTF. The CDR3 region has the DNA TGTGCCAGCCAGCAGGGGACAGGGGCCAACGTCCTGACTTTC. V gene TRBV6-1 combines with J gene TRBJ2-6; the D gene is possibly TRBD1 (6 bases). Deletions cut 8 bases from V and 4 bases from J, with 12 bases between. The CDR3 contains 14 residues. From germline, CDR1 is MNHNS and CDR2 SASEGT.

This clone has just a few counts. The chain carries TRBV2 and TRBJ1-1; no reliable D call. Germline values: CDR1 SNHLY, CDR2 FYNNEI. Trimming pared 5 bases from V and 1 base from J, leaving 11 bases between. CDR3 length equals 14 residues. The CDR3 bases are TGTGCCAGCAGTAGGCACTGGAGGAACACTGAAGCTTTCTTT. This sequence encodes CASSRHWRNTEAFF.

The V and J genes are TRBV6-6 and TRBJ2-7; possible D gene TRBD1, 5 bases. Trimming took off 8 bases at V and 1 base at J, with 9 bases between the two ends. CDR1 is MNHNY and CDR2 is SVGAGI in the germline V gene (reference sequence). The CDR3 extends over 12 amino acids. The CDR3 coding sequence is TGTGCCAGCGGAGACAGTTCCTACGAGCAGTACTTC. Translating gives CASGDSSYEQYF.

J is TRBJ1-1 and V is TRBV27; TRBD1 matches at 8 bases. Germline assignment: CDR1 MNHEY and CDR2 SMNVEV (reference sequence). The CDR3 runs 14 residues. V shed 7 bases and J 7 bases; nucleotides not matched to a gene: 11. The CDR3 spells CASKVRGPRYEAFF. As DNA, the CDR3 is TGTGCCAGCAAGGTCAGGGGGCCCCGTTATGAAGCTTTCTTT.

V usage is TRBV4-1 and J usage is TRBJ2-7; 9 positions match TRBD1. The CDR3 is 14 amino acids. The germline CDR1 and CDR2 sequences are MGHRA and YSYEKL. V lost 4 bases to trimming and J lost 2 bases; unmatched junction nucleotides: 3. DNA of the CDR3: TGCGCCAGCAGCCTGACAGGGGGAGCCTACGAGCAGTACTTC. This sequence encodes CASSLTGGAYEQYF.